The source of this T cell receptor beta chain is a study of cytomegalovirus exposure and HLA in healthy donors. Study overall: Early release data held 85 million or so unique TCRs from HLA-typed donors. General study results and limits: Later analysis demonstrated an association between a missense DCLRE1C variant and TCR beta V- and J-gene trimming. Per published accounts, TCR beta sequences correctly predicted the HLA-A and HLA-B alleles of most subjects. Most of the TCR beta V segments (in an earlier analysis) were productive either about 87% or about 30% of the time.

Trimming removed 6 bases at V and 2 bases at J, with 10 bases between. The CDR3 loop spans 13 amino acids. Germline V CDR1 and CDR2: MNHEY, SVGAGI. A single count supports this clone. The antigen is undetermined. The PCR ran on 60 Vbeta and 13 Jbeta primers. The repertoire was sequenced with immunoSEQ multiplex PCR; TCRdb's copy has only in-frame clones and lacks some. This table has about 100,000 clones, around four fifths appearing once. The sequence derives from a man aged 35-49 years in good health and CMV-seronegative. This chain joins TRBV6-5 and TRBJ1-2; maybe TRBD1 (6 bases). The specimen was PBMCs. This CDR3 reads CASRTDRNYGYTF. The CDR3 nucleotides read TGTGCCAGCAGAACCGACAGGAACTATGGCTACACCTTC.